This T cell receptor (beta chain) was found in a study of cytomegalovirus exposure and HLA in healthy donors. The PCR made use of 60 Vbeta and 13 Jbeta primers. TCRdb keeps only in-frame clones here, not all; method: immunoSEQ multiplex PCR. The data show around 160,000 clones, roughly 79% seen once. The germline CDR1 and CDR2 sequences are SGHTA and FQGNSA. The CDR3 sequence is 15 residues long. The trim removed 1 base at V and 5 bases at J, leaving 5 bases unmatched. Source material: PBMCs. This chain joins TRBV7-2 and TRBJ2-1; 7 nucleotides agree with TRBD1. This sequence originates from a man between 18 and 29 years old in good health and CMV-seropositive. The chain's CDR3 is CASSLGPGGDNEQFF. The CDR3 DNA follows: TGTGCCAGCAGCTTAGGTCCAGGGGGAGACAATGAGCAGTTCTTC.